A single sample is the source of the 3 T cell receptor beta chains below, sequenced in a study of cytomegalovirus exposure and HLA in healthy donors. 60 Vbeta and 13 Jbeta primers were used in PCR. Libraries were prepared by immunoSEQ multiplex PCR; TCRdb keeps only in-frame clonotypes and omits some of them. The sample lists roughly 150,000 clones, roughly 80% seen once, with 10% to 12% in the top ten. Sequenced input: PBMCs. These TCRs come from a man aged 18 to 29 in good health and CMV-seropositive.

The chain combines TRBV6-1 with TRBJ2-3, with 8 nucleotides matching TRBD2. Germline loops: CDR1 MNHNS, CDR2 SASEGT. The J segment lost 8 bases and the V segment lost 3 bases, leaving 13 bases of the junction unmatched. The CDR3 loop spans 16 amino acids. The CDR3 DNA reads as TGTGCCAGCAGTGATCTGACAGCGACCGGGGGGGGTACGCAGTATTTT. This codes for CASSDLTATGGGTQYF.

This chain links TRBV6-5 with TRBJ2-7; 9 bases are a match to TRBD1. CDR3 length equals 13 residues. V was pared by 5 bases and J by 6 bases, with 5 bases of the junction left unmatched. Germline V lookup: CDR1 MNHEY, CDR2 SVGAGI. The CDR3 bases are TGTGCCAGCAGTAGGACAGGGGAATCCGAGCAGTACTTC. This encodes CASSRTGESEQYF.

This clone was seen more than once but under ten times. V and J are TRBV5-1 and TRBJ2-6; D remains unclear. The CDR3 covers 16 residues. Trimming removed 4 bases at V and 0 bases at J, with 11 bases between. The germline gives CDR1 SGHRS, CDR2 YFSETQ. The CDR3 sequence: CASSRVSNSGANVLTF. CDR3 bases: TGCGCCAGCAGCCGGGTCTCAAACTCTGGGGCCAACGTCCTGACTTTC.